These 6 T cell receptor beta chains share one sample of origin, sequenced in a study of shared clonotypes between healthy human individuals. Terminally differentiated effector memory CD45RA+ cells were left out of the naive CD8 fraction, which was CD45RO-negative and positively selected for CCR7. Using immunoSEQ multiplex PCR, the repertoire was profiled, and TCRdb retains in-frame clones only, with some absent. Of about 820,000 clones in the sample, around 92% are singletons; the top ten hold 24%. The sample taken for sequencing was naive CD8+ T cells sorted from blood. All receptors come from a man aged 25-45 years in good health.

V gene TRBV5-4 combines with J gene TRBJ2-1; D is unresolved. In germline, CDR1 is SGHNT, CDR2 YYREEE (reference sequence). The CDR3 has 12 residues. Trimming shortened V by 4 bases and J by 5 bases, and 7 bases separated the two germline ends. This CDR3 reads CASSRRDNEQFF. CDR3 nucleotides: TGTGCCAGCAGCCGTCGGGACAATGAGCAGTTCTTC.

The rearrangement joins TRBV28 to TRBJ1-5; no clear D gene. CDR1 is MDHEN and CDR2 is SYDVKM in the germline V gene. V lost 3 bases and J lost 11, with 8 bases in between. The CDR3 covers 11 residues. This chain's CDR3 is CASSFSGAQHF. The CDR3 DNA follows: TGTGCCAGCAGTTTTTCTGGAGCCCAGCATTTT. Combining the CDR3 with reference TRBV28 and TRBJ1-5 gives the whole variable domain DVKVTQSSRYLVKRTGEKVFLECVQDMDHENMFWYRQDPGLGLRLIYFSYDVKMKEKGDIPEGYSVSREKKERFSLILESASTNQTSMYLCASSFSGAQHFGDGTRLSIL.

Comments on this clone: This same CDR3 is encoded by further DNA sequences in the sample. V gene TRBV7-9 combines with J gene TRBJ2-7; 8 positions agree with TRBD2. The CDR3 length is 14 residues. Germline CDR1 is SEHNR and CDR2 is FQNEAQ (reference sequence). V lost 5 bases, J lost 3 bases, and 6 bases stayed unmatched. In DNA form, the CDR3 reads TGTGCCAGCAGCCCCAGCGGGAGTCTCTACGAGCAGTACTTC. It is translated as CASSPSGSLYEQYF.

The J gene is TRBJ2-7, the V gene TRBV7-9, with D tentatively TRBD1 (6 bases). The germline CDR1 and CDR2 sequences are SEHNR and FQNEAQ (reference sequence). V was shortened by 5 bases and J by 2 bases, with 13 bases between the two germline ends. The CDR3 extends over 14 amino acids. CDR3 sequence (DNA): TGTGCCAGCAGCATACAGGGATTAGCCTACGAGCAGTACTTC. Translated, it gives CASSIQGLAYEQYF.

This clone is a singleton in its sample. The chain couples TRBV4-3 to TRBJ2-4; 9 nucleotides line up with TRBD2. The germline gives CDR1 LGHNA, CDR2 YSLEER. The CDR3 is 14 amino acids. In DNA, the CDR3 is TGCCCCACGCTTATGGTAGCGGGAGACTGCATTCAGTACTTC. Translated: CPTLMVAGDCIQYF.

The chain combines TRBV10-3 with TRBJ2-1, with D hard to call. The V and J ends lost 0 bases and 0 bases respectively, with 12 bases between them. There are 17 residues in the CDR3. The germline V gene encodes CDR1 ENHRY and CDR2 SYGVKD. CDR3 DNA: TGTGCCATCAGTGAGTCCGCGGATACGGGCTCCTACAATGAGCAGTTCTTC. Translation gives CAISESADTGSYNEQFF.